Listed below are T cell receptor beta chains from one sample, sequenced in a study of T-cell memory formation after mild COVID-19. TCRdb processed the 5' RACE reads anew with MiXCR; each CDR3 protein has one entry. The sample gives about 110,000 distinct CDR3 sequences, 17% of which show up once; 28% is in the top ten. Sequencing used PBMCs or a T cell subset sorted from them (not recorded which). These receptors all stem from an adult woman who had mild COVID-19 (a few samples of this study predate the infection). Cell type and time point are not known. CDR3s include the opening cysteine and the closing phenylalanine or tryptophan. Fields, in order: clone size, D gene, J gene, V gene, CDR3 DNA, CDR3 protein. The D gene is left open where the match is weak. A clone size is listed for some rows: how often the clone was seen (once, few, many), or a class if it is expanded.

size: .
D: .
J: TRBJ1-1
V: TRBV27
DNA: TGTGCCAGCAAGGGATGGGAGAACACTGAAGCTTTCTTT
CDR3: CASKGWENTEAFF

size: few
D: TRBD1
J: TRBJ2-5
V: TRBV29-1
DNA: TGCAGCGTTGAGCCGACAGGGCATATGGAGACCCAGTACTTC
CDR3: CSVEPTGHMETQYF

size: few
D: TRBD1
J: TRBJ1-5
V: TRBV27
DNA: TGTGCCAGCAGTTTACAGGGGGTGAGCAATCAGCCCCAGCATTTT
CDR3: CASSLQGVSNQPQHF

size: few
D: .
J: TRBJ1-1
V: TRBV2
DNA: TGTGCCAGCATGACCGAGAACACTGAAGCTTTCTTT
CDR3: CASMTENTEAFF

size: few
D: .
J: TRBJ2-7
V: TRBV20-1
DNA: TGCAGTGCTAGCGAGGGGCTCACCTACGAGCAGTACTTC
CDR3: CSASEGLTYEQYF

size: few
D: .
J: TRBJ1-5
V: TRBV12-3/TRBV12-4
DNA: TGTGCCAGCAAGGTTGGGGGAGGGGTCAATCAGCCCCAGCATTTT
CDR3: CASKVGGGVNQPQHF

size: .
D: .
J: TRBJ2-3
V: TRBV19
DNA: TGTGCCAGTACCGCACCCGGAAGCACAGATACGCAGTATTTT
CDR3: CASTAPGSTDTQYF

size: .
D: TRBD1
J: TRBJ1-2
V: TRBV11-3
DNA: TGTGCCAGCAGCTCAATGGGAACAAACAGGGGTAACTATGGCTACACCTTC
CDR3: CASSSMGTNRGNYGYTF

size: many
D: TRBD2
J: TRBJ2-3
V: TRBV11-2
DNA: TGTGCCAGCAGCTTAGTCGGGCTAGCGGGTTTGGCGGATACGCAGTATTTT
CDR3: CASSLVGLAGLADTQYF

size: many
D: .
J: TRBJ2-7
V: TRBV7-3
DNA: TGTGCCAGCAGCTTAACGTCGGCGGGATGGGCCTACGAGCAGTACTTC
CDR3: CASSLTSAGWAYEQYF

size: few
D: .
J: TRBJ2-1
V: TRBV7-2
DNA: TGTGCCAGCAGCTTCTTGGCCGGGGGAGTAAACAATGAGCAGTTCTTC
CDR3: CASSFLAGGVNNEQFF

size: .
D: .
J: TRBJ2-5
V: TRBV12-3/TRBV12-4
DNA: TGTGCCAGCAGAGGGTATGGGGAGACCCAGTACTTC
CDR3: CASRGYGETQYF

size: .
D: .
J: TRBJ2-5
V: TRBV6-5
DNA: TGTGCCAGCAGTTACGAACTAGTCGGCGAGACCCAGTACTTC
CDR3: CASSYELVGETQYF

size: .
D: .
J: TRBJ2-1
V: TRBV5-1
DNA: TGCGCCAGCAGCGACGGGACACAGTCCTACAATGAGCAGTTCTTC
CDR3: CASSDGTQSYNEQFF

size: .
D: .
J: TRBJ1-2
V: TRBV3-1
DNA: TGTGCCAGCAGCCCAATCGGGCCGGTCTATGGCTACACCTTC
CDR3: CASSPIGPVYGYTF

size: few
D: .
J: TRBJ1-1
V: TRBV12-3/TRBV12-4
DNA: TGTGCCAGCAGTTTAGTACTTGGGGCCGGGAACACTGAAGCTTTCTTT
CDR3: CASSLVLGAGNTEAFF

size: few
D: TRBD1
J: TRBJ2-7
V: TRBV30
DNA: TGTGCCTGGAGTACCGGGACAGGGGGGATGTCCGACGAGCAGTACTTC
CDR3: CAWSTGTGGMSDEQYF

size: .
D: .
J: TRBJ1-2
V: TRBV24-1
DNA: TGTGCCACCGGTAGGGGCGAGAGCTATGGCTACACCTTC
CDR3: CATGRGESYGYTF

size: few
D: TRBD2
J: TRBJ2-7
V: TRBV15
DNA: TGTGCCACCAGCCCGGGACTAGCGCAGTACGAGCAGTACTTC
CDR3: CATSPGLAQYEQYF

size: .
D: TRBD1
J: TRBJ2-1
V: TRBV7-9
DNA: TGTGCCAGCAGCAAACCGGACAGGGAAGATGAGCTGTGGCAGTTCTTC
CDR3: CASSKPDREDELWQFF

size: .
D: .
J: TRBJ2-3
V: TRBV7-6
DNA: TGTGCCAGCAGCTTAGCCCCAGACAGTTTCAGCGCAGATACGCAGTATTTT
CDR3: CASSLAPDSFSADTQYF

size: .
D: .
J: TRBJ2-7
V: TRBV5-4
DNA: TGTGCCAGCAGCTTGGACAGTGTCTACGAGCAGTACTTC
CDR3: CASSLDSVYEQYF

size: few
D: TRBD1
J: TRBJ2-1
V: TRBV4-3
DNA: TGCGCCAGCAGCCAATATCAGGGACAGGGGGACAATGAGCAGTTCTTC
CDR3: CASSQYQGQGDNEQFF

size: .
D: TRBD1
J: TRBJ2-7
V: TRBV12-3/TRBV12-4
DNA: TGTGCCAGCAGCTGGGACAGGTCCCTCTACGAGCAGTACTTC
CDR3: CASSWDRSLYEQYF

size: few
D: .
J: TRBJ2-7
V: TRBV7-6
DNA: TGTGCCAGCAGCTTAACGGCCTACGAGCAGTACTTC
CDR3: CASSLTAYEQYF

size: .
D: .
J: TRBJ1-1
V: TRBV7-9
DNA: TGTGCCAGCACCCAACAGGGTAGAACTGAAGCTTTCTTT
CDR3: CASTQQGRTEAFF

size: .
D: .
J: TRBJ2-6
V: TRBV27
DNA: TGTGCCAGCAGCCCCTTTTTAAGGCAGAAAGCCTCTGGGGCCAACGTCCTGACTTTC
CDR3: CASSPFLRQKASGANVLTF

size: .
D: .
J: TRBJ2-7
V: TRBV15
DNA: TGTGCCACCAGCCACGAGGGAGGACACCTGTACGAGCAGTACTTC
CDR3: CATSHEGGHLYEQYF

size: .
D: TRBD2
J: TRBJ2-1
V: TRBV7-2
DNA: TGTGCCAGCAGCTTAGATTCGGTGGGGAGGGCCGATGAGCAGTTCTTC
CDR3: CASSLDSVGRADEQFF

size: few
D: TRBD2
J: TRBJ2-3
V: TRBV7-8
DNA: TGTGCCAGCAGGGACCGAGGACTAGAGGTCACAGATACGCAGTATTTT
CDR3: CASRDRGLEVTDTQYF

size: few
D: .
J: TRBJ2-7
V: TRBV7-9
DNA: TGTGCCAGCACCCTGACAGGCCAAGGACACGAGCAGTACTTC
CDR3: CASTLTGQGHEQYF

size: .
D: TRBD1
J: TRBJ1-1
V: TRBV29-1
DNA: TGCAGCGACGGGACAGGGGGTTACACTGAAGCTTTCTTT
CDR3: CSDGTGGYTEAFF

size: .
D: .
J: TRBJ2-7
V: TRBV2
DNA: TGTGCCAGCAGTGCGAGGGACGGAACTCCCTACGAGCAGTACTTC
CDR3: CASSARDGTPYEQYF

size: few
D: .
J: TRBJ1-1
V: TRBV7-9
DNA: TGTGCCAGCAGCTTAGATGTCACTGAAGCTTTCTTT
CDR3: CASSLDVTEAFF

size: .
D: .
J: TRBJ2-1
V: TRBV20-1
DNA: TGCAGTGCTAACAGGGTGAATGAGCAGTTCTTC
CDR3: CSANRVNEQFF

size: .
D: TRBD1
J: TRBJ2-6
V: TRBV7-3
DNA: TGTGCCAGCAGAGAAACGACAGGGGGCTCTGGGGCCAACGTCCTGACTTTC
CDR3: CASRETTGGSGANVLTF

size: few
D: TRBD1
J: TRBJ1-2
V: TRBV7-6
DNA: TGTGCCAGCAGCTCTAGAACAGGGGTGAACTATGGCTACACCTTC
CDR3: CASSSRTGVNYGYTF

size: .
D: TRBD2
J: TRBJ2-1
V: TRBV20-1
DNA: TGCAGTGCTAGAGATTTCGGGAGGGCCACTGTTAATGAGCAGTTCTTC
CDR3: CSARDFGRATVNEQFF

size: .
D: .
J: TRBJ2-2
V: TRBV4-1
DNA: TGCGCCAGCAGCCAGCTCGGTCAGGGATGGGCCGGGGAGCTGTTTTTT
CDR3: CASSQLGQGWAGELFF

size: few
D: TRBD1
J: TRBJ1-1
V: TRBV27
DNA: TGTGCCAGCAGTTTATCGACAGGGGGGCCCATGAACACTGAAGCTTTCTTT
CDR3: CASSLSTGGPMNTEAFF

size: few
D: TRBD1
J: TRBJ1-6
V: TRBV12-3/TRBV12-4
DNA: TGTGCCAGCAGTTCACGACAGGGGGCAACGTCCTATAATTCACCCCTCCACTTT
CDR3: CASSSRQGATSYNSPLHF

size: .
D: .
J: TRBJ2-1
V: TRBV9
DNA: TGTGCCAGCAGTTCGGGTCATTATGGGGATGAGCAGTTCTTC
CDR3: CASSSGHYGDEQFF